This T cell receptor (beta chain) was observed in a study of T cells in Graves' hyperthyroidism and ophthalmopathy. Turning to this clonotype: Its target is unknown.

A patient was excluded if there was uncontrolled infection, other autoimmune disease, pregnancy or lactation. CDR3 length equals 15 residues. The trim removed 6 bases at V and 2 bases at J, leaving 3 bases unmatched. The germline CDR1 and CDR2 sequences are SGHTA and FQGNSA. The study, taken as a whole, reports: Most thyroid-expanded clonotypes above 0.001 were also found in blood.

TCR beta CDR3 regions were amplified from RNA. RT-PCR in the first round (using the HTBI primer set) targeted the TCR CDR3. TCRdb itself ran the multiplex PCR reads through MiXCR, one entry per CDR3 protein. The top ten clones hold around 19% of a sample with roughly 500,000 distinct CDR3 sequences, 46% of them seen once. Sequencing was done on a sample of peripheral blood or thyroid tissue (not recorded which). The chain carries TRBV7-2 and TRBJ2-5, with TRBD2 matching 13 bases. The receptor comes from an adult woman with Graves' disease, either hyperthyroidism or ophthalmopathy (not recorded which). This chain's CDR3 is CASRGTSGAQETQYF. CDR3 nucleotides: TGTGCCAGCAGGGGGACTAGCGGGGCACAAGAGACCCAGTACTTC.